This entry is about one T cell receptor beta chain. A much larger clone lies one base from this, so it may be a read error. These data are taken from a study of read filtering for tumor transcriptome and immune sequencing. The CDR3 runs to 15 residues. CDR1 is SQVTM and CDR2 is ANQGSEA in the germline V gene. The library was built from around 0.4 ug RNA with molecular barcoded adaptors for alpha/delta and beta/gamma chains. One entry per CDR3 protein, called by TCRdb with MiXCR from the reads. The sample yields 130,000 or so distinct CDR3 sequences, around 13% seen once. The receptor was derived from a donor over 35 with multiple myeloma. What was sequenced was a population of CD138-negative cells sorted from bone marrow. This chain uses TRBV29-1 with TRBJ1-4; D is possibly TRBD1 (6 bases). The CDR3 DNA reads as TGCGGCGTTAGAGGACAGCAAGCTCCTAATGAAAAACTGTTTTTT. It yields the protein CGVRGQQAPNEKLFF.